These 3 T cell receptor beta chains share one sample of origin, sequenced in a study of T-cell reconstitution after alpha-beta-depleted transplantation in children. A TCRbeta library incorporating unique molecular identifiers was prepared. TCRdb recomputed calls from the PCR reads with MiXCR, one row per CDR3 protein. In the table there are more than 100,000 distinct CDR3 sequences, roughly 24% of which are singletons. Sequenced here: PBMCs, mostly from graft donor cells, sampled 180 days after TCRalphabeta/CD19-depleted stem cell transplant. The receptors come from a male patient aged 2-9 years who had a stem cell transplant for chronic granulomatous disease, so the T cells may come from the graft donor.

This clonotype has only a few counts. The chain links TRBV20-1 to TRBJ2-2; 9 bases agree with TRBD1. The CDR3 has 16 residues. Germline V gene sequence: CDR1 DFQATT, CDR2 SNEGSKA (reference sequence). The ends lost 1 base at V and 0 bases at J; junction bases unmatched: 3. The CDR3, as DNA: TGCAGTGCTAGAGTGGACAGGGGAGCGAACACCGGGGAGCTGTTTTTT. This encodes CSARVDRGANTGELFF.

There are many counts of this clonotype. This chain connects TRBV20-1 to TRBJ2-6; D gene unclear. The germline V gene encodes CDR1 DFQATT and CDR2 SNEGSKA (reference sequence). The length of the CDR3 is 13 residues. The germline V and J ends were trimmed by 5 bases and 2 bases, with 7 bases remaining between them. For the CDR3, the DNA is TGCAGTGCTGAAGAAACTGGGGCCAACGTCCTGACTTTC. Its protein is CSAEETGANVLTF.

The chain has TRBV15 and TRBJ1-5, with 7 nucleotides matching TRBD1. The CDR3 is made up of 14 amino acids. Germline V gene lookup returns CDR1 LNHNV and CDR2 YYDKDF (reference sequence). With V trimmed by 1 base and J by 5 bases, 2 bases remained unmatched. CDR3 coding DNA: TGTGCCACCAGCAGAGGGACAGGCGATCAGCCCCAGCATTTT. Its translation: CATSRGTGDQPQHF.